These 24 T cell receptor beta chains were sequenced from one sample in a study of cytomegalovirus exposure and HLA in healthy donors. 13 Jbeta primers and 60 Vbeta primers were used for the PCR. Some clones are missing from TCRdb's copy, which holds only in-frame ones; the method was immunoSEQ multiplex PCR. Among about 130,000 clones, approximately 80% were seen once, and the ten largest hold roughly 1.2%. Sequences were obtained from PBMCs. The source is a girl aged 2 to 10 in good health and CMV-seronegative.

The V gene is TRBV9, the J gene TRBJ2-2; D is uncertain. The CDR3 runs to 15 residues. Trimming took off 4 bases at V and 6 bases at J, with 16 bases between the two ends. The V gene's germline CDR1 is SGDLS and CDR2 YYNGEE. DNA of the CDR3: TGTGCCAGCAGCCTCCTCCCAATCGCGGCCGGGGAGCTGTTTTTT. This translates into CASSLLPIAAGELFF.

There are a few counts of this clone. The V and J genes are TRBV7-9 and TRBJ1-4; 7 bases are shared with TRBD1. The J segment lost 7 bases and the V segment lost 1 base, leaving 9 bases of the junction unmatched. The CDR3 has 16 amino acids. Germline loops: CDR1 SEHNR, CDR2 FQNEAQ (reference sequence). CDR3 residues: CASSLDRGGGSEKLFF. CDR3 DNA sequence: TGTGCCAGCAGCTTAGACAGGGGAGGAGGCAGTGAAAAACTGTTTTTT.

The table lists this clone with a few counts. The chain combines TRBV10-3 with TRBJ1-4; tentative D call: TRBD1 (6 bases). Trimming shortened V by 5 bases and J by 0 bases, and 7 bases separated the two germline ends. The CDR3 is 14 amino acids. Per germline, CDR1 ENHRY and CDR2 SYGVKD. The CDR3 loop is CAISRTATNEKLFF. CDR3 in DNA: TGTGCCATCAGTCGGACAGCAACTAATGAAAAACTGTTTTTT.

The rearrangement links TRBV28 to TRBJ2-4; 8 bases match TRBD1. The CDR3 is made up of 17 amino acids. V trimming: 6 bases; J trimming: 0 bases; junction bases outside the gene matches: 10. Germline CDR1 MDHEN, CDR2 SYDVKM. The CDR3 nucleotides read TGTGCCAGCAGCTTAGGACAGGGCAGCTTAGCCAAAAACATTCAGTACTTC. It encodes CASSLGQGSLAKNIQYF.

V is TRBV6-5 and J is TRBJ2-3; TRBD2 agrees at 7 bases. Unmatched junction bases numbered 9, after V lost 6 bases and J lost 3 bases. Germline CDR1 MNHEY, CDR2 SVGAGI. The CDR3 runs to 15 residues. The CDR3 here is CASRTPGGGTDTQYF. CDR3 nucleotides: TGTGCCAGCAGAACGCCGGGGGGTGGTACAGATACGCAGTATTTT.

The chain recombines TRBV19 with TRBJ2-2, with TRBD2 as a possible D gene (6 bases). Germline CDR1 and CDR2: LNHDA and SQIVND (reference sequence). The CDR3 covers 14 residues. V was pared by 7 bases and J by 0 bases, with 9 bases between. In DNA, the CDR3 is TGTGCCAGTATCGGAGGGGCGAACACCGGGGAGCTGTTTTTT. Protein sequence: CASIGGANTGELFF.

The chain recombines TRBV7-9 with TRBJ1-2; TRBD1 is a possible D gene (6 bases). V lost 5 bases, J lost 3 bases, and 22 bases lay in between. The CDR3 sequence is 17 residues long. Germline CDR1 and CDR2: SEHNR and FQNEAQ (reference sequence). CDR3 protein: CASSEPPDRSPHYGYTF. CDR3 in DNA: TGTGCCAGCAGCGAACCGCCGGACAGATCCCCGCACTATGGCTACACCTTC. The whole variable domain, remainder taken from reference TRBV7-9 and TRBJ1-2, is DTGVSQNPRHKITKRGQNVTFRCDPISEHNRLYWYRQTLGQGPEFLTYFQNEAQLEKSRLLSDRFSAERPKGSFSTLEIQRTEQGDSAMYLCASSEPPDRSPHYGYTFGSGTRLTVV.

This chain joins TRBV28 and TRBJ2-7; TRBD1 aligns across 7 bases. Germline V gives CDR1 MDHEN, CDR2 SYDVKM. The CDR3 contains 14 residues. V gave up 5 bases and J gave up 3 bases; unmatched junction bases: 7. DNA for the CDR3: TGTGCCAGCAGTCCCGGGGACAGAGTCTACGAGCAGTACTTC. As protein: CASSPGDRVYEQYF. The complete variable domain, with remaining parts taken from reference TRBV28 and TRBJ2-7, reads DVKVTQSSRYLVKRTGEKVFLECVQDMDHENMFWYRQDPGLGLRLIYFSYDVKMKEKGDIPEGYSVSREKKERFSLILESASTNQTSMYLCASSPGDRVYEQYFGPGTRLTVT.

CDR3 in amino acids: CAWSVRWGQSYNYGYTF. The CDR3, as DNA: TGTGCCTGGAGTGTACGATGGGGACAGTCGTATAACTATGGCTACACCTTC. The chain joins TRBV30 to TRBJ1-2; the match to TRBD1 covers 7 bases. CDR1 is GTSNPN and CDR2 is SVGIG in the germline V gene (reference sequence). The CDR3 contains 17 residues. V lost 0 bases, J lost 1 base, and 11 bases stayed unmatched.

This clone was found once. The chain has TRBV7-9 and TRBJ1-4, with TRBD1 matching 8 bases. V lost 2 bases to trimming and J lost 1 base; unmatched junction nucleotides: 3. This CDR3 contains 16 residues. The germline V gene encodes CDR1 SEHNR and CDR2 FQNEAQ (reference sequence). DNA of the CDR3: TGTGCCAGCAGCTTATCGGGGACAGGAACTAATGAAAAACTGTTTTTT. It translates to CASSLSGTGTNEKLFF.

The V and J genes are TRBV27 and TRBJ2-7; D unresolved. Trimming shortened V by 2 bases and J by 5 bases, and 10 bases separated the two germline ends. Per the germline V gene, CDR1 is MNHEY and CDR2 is SMNVEV (reference sequence). The CDR3 extends over 13 amino acids. The CDR3 is CASSLSFRDEQYF. In DNA, the CDR3 is TGTGCCAGCAGTTTAAGTTTCCGGGACGAGCAGTACTTC.

The chain uses TRBV5-8 and TRBJ1-5, with 7 bases that match TRBD1. The CDR3 spans 14 residues. Germline loops: CDR1 SGHTS, CDR2 YDEGEE. Trimming cost V 5 bases and J 3 bases; bases outside gene matches: 5. The CDR3 nucleotides read TGTGCCAGCAGGTTGACAGGGTTCAATCAGCCCCAGCATTTT. Protein: CASRLTGFNQPQHF.

The rearrangement uses TRBV5-6 and TRBJ2-7, with D perhaps TRBD1 (5 bases). CDR3 size: 15 residues. Germline CDR1 reads SGHDT; CDR2 reads YYEEEE. V gave up 1 base and J gave up 0 bases, with 11 bases separating them. The CDR3 loop reads CASSLRGADSYEQYF. As DNA, the CDR3 is TGTGCCAGCAGCTTGAGGGGCGCCGACTCCTACGAGCAGTACTTC.

This chain connects TRBV30 to TRBJ1-2, with 8 bases lining up with TRBD1. There are 15 residues in the CDR3. Germline-derived CDR1 and CDR2 are GTSNPN and SVGIG (reference sequence). The CDR3, as DNA: TGTGTATCCCCTTCCCTCCAGGGGGCTGGGTATGGCTACACCTTC. Translating it yields CVSPSLQGAGYGYTF.

This chain uses TRBV25-1 with TRBJ2-7, with 10 bases aligning to TRBD1. CDR1 is MGHDK, CDR2 SYGVNS, per germline. This CDR3 has 16 residues. The V and J ends lost 3 bases and 2 bases, in that order; junction bases with no gene match: 7. CDR3 nucleotides: TGTGCCAGCAGTGATGACGGGACAGGGGTCCCCTACGAGCAGTACTTC. This encodes CASSDDGTGVPYEQYF.

The rearrangement links TRBV13 to TRBJ2-7; 8 bases line up with TRBD2. Germline V CDR1 and CDR2: PRHDT, FYEKMQ (reference sequence). V was pared by 8 bases and J by 6 bases, with 15 bases of the junction left unmatched. This CDR3 is 15 amino acids long. In nucleotides, the CDR3 is TGTGCCAGCTCCGATGGTCGGTTAGCGGGGCGCGAGCAGTACTTC. This codes for CASSDGRLAGREQYF.

The chain carries TRBV2 and TRBJ1-5; unclear D gene. The V end lost 3 bases, the J end lost 0 bases, and 18 bases lay between the germline ends. CDR1 SNHLY and CDR2 FYNNEI come from the germline V gene. The CDR3 extends over 18 amino acids. In DNA, the CDR3 is TGTGCCAGCAGTGAGGTGGTTACCCCAATAGATAGCAATCAGCCCCAGCATTTT. Residues: CASSEVVTPIDSNQPQHF.

CDR3 nucleotide sequence: TGCAGTGCGGGGAGATCCTACGAGCAGTACTTC. Translating it yields CSAGRSYEQYF. This sequence joins TRBV20-1 and TRBJ2-7; maybe TRBD2 (5 bases). Trimming shortened V by 6 bases and J by 1 base, and 7 bases separated the two germline ends. Germline CDR1 is DFQATT and CDR2 is SNEGSKA (reference sequence). The CDR3 runs to 11 residues.

V usage is TRBV30 and J usage is TRBJ1-1, with 9 bases fitting TRBD1. This CDR3 has 15 amino acids. Germline assignment: CDR1 GTSNPN and CDR2 SVGIG (reference sequence). With V trimmed by 0 bases and J by 4 bases, 6 bases remained unmatched. CDR3 nucleotide sequence: TGTGCCTGGAGTGTACGCACAGGGGGCCTCACTGAAGCTTTCTTT. This gives the protein CAWSVRTGGLTEAFF.

V gene TRBV27 combines with J gene TRBJ2-6; 9 nucleotides align to TRBD1. The CDR3 is 17 residues long. V was clipped by 2 bases and J by 2 bases; unmatched bases: 4. Germline V gives CDR1 MNHEY, CDR2 SMNVEV (reference sequence). The CDR3 sequence: CASSLGTGGAGANVLTF. CDR3 in DNA: TGTGCCAGCAGTTTAGGAACAGGGGGCGCTGGGGCCAACGTCCTGACTTTC.

This rearrangement joins TRBV5-1 to TRBJ2-3; 7 positions agree with TRBD2. The CDR3 spans 18 residues. V was clipped by 0 bases and J by 2 bases; unmatched bases: 12. The germline V gene has CDR1 SGHRS and CDR2 YFSETQ. CDR3 in amino acids: CASSLVGGGTTNTDTQYF. The CDR3 DNA reads as TGCGCCAGCAGCTTGGTGGGCGGCGGGACTACAAACACAGATACGCAGTATTTT.

This chain connects TRBV7-2 to TRBJ2-4; 10 bases line up with TRBD2. The length of the CDR3 is 14 residues. V was clipped by 5 bases and J by 8 bases; unmatched bases: 6. Germline V CDR1 and CDR2: SGHTA, FQGNSA. The CDR3 protein is CASSNLAGVYIQYF. In DNA form, the CDR3 reads TGTGCCAGCAGCAATCTAGCGGGGGTATACATTCAGTACTTC. Combining the CDR3 with reference TRBV7-2 and TRBJ2-4 gives the whole variable domain GAGVSQSPSNKVTEKGKDVELRCDPISGHTALYWYRQSLGQGLEFLIYFQGNSAPDKSGLPSDRFSAERTGGSVSTLTIQRTQQEDSAVYLCASSNLAGVYIQYFGAGTRLSVL.

V usage is TRBV5-1 and J usage is TRBJ2-7; possibly TRBD2 for D (8 bases). V was clipped by 2 bases and J by 1 base, with 22 bases between them. CDR1 and CDR2 (germline): SGHRS, YFSETQ. The CDR3 extends over 18 amino acids. The CDR3, as DNA: TGCGCCAGCAGCTTCACAGGGGAGCTAGCGGGTTTATCCTACGAGCAGTACTTC. It translates to CASSFTGELAGLSYEQYF.

The chain joins TRBV5-1 to TRBJ2-1, with D tentatively TRBD1 (6 bases). V was trimmed by 4 bases and J by 12 bases, leaving 11 bases between them. This CDR3 is 11 amino acids long. Germline CDR1 is SGHRS and CDR2 is YFSETQ. This CDR3 is CASSRGGGQFF. Here the CDR3 DNA reads TGCGCCAGCAGCCGAGGGGGTGGGCAGTTCTTC.